The rows below give T cell receptor beta chains drawn from one sample of a study of shared clonotypes between healthy human individuals. Assay: immunoSEQ multiplex PCR; the TCRdb copy retains only in-frame clones and omits some. The table has about a million clones, around three quarters seen once; the top ten hold roughly 0.9%. Sequencing was done on a sample of memory CD4+ T cells from PBMCs. Receptor source: a man aged 18 to 30 in good health. Some clones in this sample may be carry-over from other donors' samples. The CDR3 runs from the conserved cysteine through the conserved F or W. Fields, in order: clone size, CDR3 length, D gene, V gene, J gene, CDR3 DNA, CDR3 protein. D genes are given only for firm matches. Size is omitted from some rows. Given values are once, few, many or a class for expanded clones.

-	18	-	TRBV28	TRBJ2-2	TGTGCCAGCAGTCACTCGGACTCAGCGGCCGCGAACACCGGGGAGCTGTTTTTT	CASSHSDSAAANTGELFF
-	15	-	TRBV18	TRBJ2-1	TGTGCCAGCTCAATAGCGGTTAGCTCCTACAATGAGCAGTTCTTC	CASSIAVSSYNEQFF
-	17	TRBD1	TRBV15	TRBJ2-7	TGTGCCACCAGCAGAGAAAGGGGGCCCATTCCCACCCACGAGCAGTACTTC	CATSRERGPIPTHEQYF
-	14	-	TRBV2	TRBJ2-1	TGTGCCAGCATGGGGGCAGCGGCCTACAATGAGCAGTTCTTC	CASMGAAAYNEQFF
-	15	-	TRBV9	TRBJ1-3	TGTGCCAGCAGCGTAGAAGGCAGCTCTGGAAACACCATATATTTT	CASSVEGSSGNTIYF
-	13	-	TRBV7-2	TRBJ1-2	TGTGCCAGCAGCGGGGGGGCTGAGTATGGCTACACCTTC	CASSGGAEYGYTF
-	13	-	TRBV5-1	TRBJ2-3	TGCGCCAGCAGCCAGGACAGCACAGATACGCAGTATTTT	CASSQDSTDTQYF
few	13	-	TRBV13	TRBJ1-1	TGTGCCAGCAGCTTCCTGGGGGGCACTGAAGCTTTCTTT	CASSFLGGTEAFF
-	15	TRBD2	TRBV27	TRBJ2-3	TGTGCCAGCAGCTGGCGGGAGTATAGCACAGATACGCAGTATTTT	CASSWREYSTDTQYF
-	17	TRBD2	TRBV7-2	TRBJ2-7	TGTGCCAGCAGCTTACTAGCGGGAGTTGTATCTTCCCACGAGCAGTACTTC	CASSLLAGVVSSHEQYF
-	12	-	TRBV29-1	TRBJ1-2	TGCAGCGCTCCCACGGGGAACTATGGCTACACCTTC	CSAPTGNYGYTF
-	11	-	TRBV6-5	TRBJ2-3	TGTGCCAGCAGCCCGCGGGATACGCAGTATTTT	CASSPRDTQYF
-	13	-	TRBV4-2	TRBJ1-2	TGTGCCAGCAGCCAAGTTGGGGGGGAGGGCTACACCTTC	CASSQVGGEGYTF
-	13	-	TRBV5-4	TRBJ2-5	TGTGCCAGCAGCTTGGCTGCGTCAGAGACCCAGTACTTC	CASSLAASETQYF
few	15	-	TRBV6-1	TRBJ1-3	TGTGCCAGCAGTGAAGGGAAGGGTCTCAGAAGGACCATATATTTT	CASSEGKGLRRTIYF
-	14	-	TRBV7-2	TRBJ1-5	TGTGCCAGCAGCTTAGGAGGGAGCGATCAGCCCCAGCATTTT	CASSLGGSDQPQHF
-	14	-	TRBV7-9	TRBJ2-7	TGTGCCAGCAGAAATGCGGGTCAAGCCTACGAGCAGTACTTC	CASRNAGQAYEQYF
-	16	-	TRBV7-9	TRBJ2-2	TGTGCCTTCCACGGGGCGGCCGAGATGAACACCGGGGAGCTGTTTTTT	CAFHGAAEMNTGELFF
-	13	-	TRBV5-4	TRBJ2-7	TGTGCCAGCAGCTTGGATTTTGAGGCCGAGCAGTACTTC	CASSLDFEAEQYF
-	14	-	TRBV2	TRBJ2-7	TGTGCCAGCACGTTACAGGGTGAATCCTACGAGCAGTACTTC	CASTLQGESYEQYF
-	15	TRBD2	TRBV5-4	TRBJ2-2	TGTGCCAGCAGCTTGGCGCTAGCGGGAGCCGGGGAGCTGTTTTTT	CASSLALAGAGELFF
-	17	TRBD2	TRBV5-4	TRBJ2-7	TGTGCCAGCAGCCCCGGACTAGCGCGGGGCAGTTCCTCCGAGCAGTACTTC	CASSPGLARGSSSEQYF
once	15	TRBD1	TRBV7-3	TRBJ2-5	TGTGCCAGCAGCCCCCAGGGGGCCGGCCAAGAGACCCAGTACTTC	CASSPQGAGQETQYF
-	12	-	TRBV29-1	TRBJ1-1	TGCAGCGCCCTGGGGGGGGACACTGAAGCTTTCTTT	CSALGGDTEAFF
-	16	-	TRBV4-2	TRBJ2-3	TGTGCCAGCAGCCAAGTCCTACAGGGCCCCACAGATACGCAGTATTTT	CASSQVLQGPTDTQYF
-	14	-	TRBV5-1	TRBJ2-5	TGCGCCAGCAGCTTGGCTCGAGGGGTTGAGACCCAGTACTTC	CASSLARGVETQYF
-	17	-	TRBV28	TRBJ1-2	TGTGCCAGCAGTTTTATACGGCCCAGGGGTTCTAACTATGGCTACACCTTC	CASSFIRPRGSNYGYTF
-	16	TRBD2	TRBV7-6	TRBJ2-5	TGTGCCAGCAGCTTGGGACTAGCGGGAGGCCAAGAGACCCAGTACTTC	CASSLGLAGGQETQYF
-	14	-	TRBV27	TRBJ2-3	TGTGCCAGCAGTTTAGATCACGGGACAGATACGCAGTATTTT	CASSLDHGTDTQYF
-	14	TRBD1	TRBV19	TRBJ1-5	TGTGCCAGTAGGGCGGTACAGGGGGATCAGCCCCAGCATTTT	CASRAVQGDQPQHF
-	16	TRBD2	TRBV5-1	TRBJ2-1	TGCGCCAGCAGCATCTTTAGCGGGAGCTCCTACAATGAGCAGTTCTTC	CASSIFSGSSYNEQFF
-	14	TRBD1	TRBV6-5	TRBJ1-5	TGTGCCAGCAGCCCTGGGACAGCCAATCAGCCCCAGCATTTT	CASSPGTANQPQHF